The 8 T cell receptor beta chains given below trace back to one sample, sequenced in a study of cytomegalovirus exposure and HLA in healthy donors. Primers included in the PCR were 60 Vbeta and 13 Jbeta primers. Profiling relied on immunoSEQ multiplex PCR, and the TCRdb table lists in-frame clones only, not all of them. The sample includes about 120,000 clones, 74% of them seen just once. The sample comprised PBMCs. Source of these receptors: a human donor in good health.

V usage is TRBV7-2 and J usage is TRBJ1-5; the D gene is possibly TRBD1 (5 bases). The ends were cut back, 6 bases at V and 6 bases at J, with 21 bases in the middle. Germline CDR1 reads SGHTA; CDR2 reads FQGNSA. The CDR3 is 16 amino acids. CDR3 amino acids: CASSDQQALLTQPQHF. The CDR3 DNA reads as TGTGCCAGCAGTGACCAACAGGCTCTCCTGACTCAGCCCCAGCATTTT.

V and J are TRBV15 and TRBJ2-5; D is unclear. CDR3 length: 12 residues. V was pared by 0 bases and J by 5 bases, with 4 bases between. CDR1 is LNHNV, CDR2 YYDKDF, per germline (reference sequence). As DNA, the CDR3 is TGTGCCACCAGCAGAGACGGGGAGACCCAGTACTTC. Translated, it gives CATSRDGETQYF. Full variable domain (missing parts from reference TRBV15 and TRBJ2-5): DAMVIQNPRYQVTQFGKPVTLSCSQTLNHNVMYWYQQKSSQAPKLLFHYYDKDFNNEADTPDNFQSRRPNTSFCFLDIRSPGLGDTAMYLCATSRDGETQYFGPGTRLLVL.

The rearrangement links TRBV15 to TRBJ2-1; weak D call: TRBD2 (7 bases). The CDR3 is 14 amino acids. Between the trimmed V and J ends, which lost 9 bases and 0 bases, there was a span of 12 bases. From germline, CDR1 is LNHNV and CDR2 YYDKDF (reference sequence). The CDR3 sequence: CATGGGSSYNEQFF. The CDR3 DNA is TGTGCCACGGGGGGCGGGAGCTCCTACAATGAGCAGTTCTTC.

The chain employs TRBV5-4 and TRBJ1-2, with a tentative D call TRBD1 (6 bases). The CDR3 is made up of 16 amino acids. Germline lookup yields CDR1 SGHNT and CDR2 YYREEE (reference sequence). V lost 4 bases, J lost 0 bases, and 16 bases lay in between. CDR3: CASSAETGRANYGYTF. The CDR3 nucleotides read TGTGCCAGCAGCGCAGAAACAGGGCGAGCTAACTATGGCTACACCTTC.

The V gene is TRBV10-2, the J gene TRBJ2-7; maybe TRBD1 (6 bases). The length of the CDR3 is 12 residues. Germline V gene lookup returns CDR1 WSHSY and CDR2 SAAADI. The ends were cut back, 8 bases at V and 1 base at J, with 9 bases in the middle. The CDR3 DNA sequence: TGCGCCAGCCAACAGGGTTCCTACGAGCAGTACTTC. It codes for CASQQGSYEQYF.

This clone was observed a single time. This chain links TRBV27 with TRBJ2-2; D might be TRBD1 (6 bases). The CDR3 is 15 residues long. Trimming stripped 6 bases from V and 6 bases from J, with 17 bases between. Germline V gene data show CDR1 as MNHEY and CDR2 as SMNVEV (reference sequence). This CDR3 reads CASSSTGTKPGELFF. The CDR3 DNA sequence: TGTGCCAGCAGCTCCACCGGGACAAAACCCGGGGAGCTGTTTTTT.

This clone was counted between two and nine times. The chain has TRBV25-1 and TRBJ1-1; tentative D call: TRBD1 (5 bases). Trimming shortened V by 0 bases and J by 4 bases, and 9 bases separated the two germline ends. Germline V CDR1 and CDR2: MGHDK, SYGVNS. The CDR3 contains 14 residues. The CDR3 DNA is TGTGCCAGCAGTGAATACGGCAGGGTCACTGAAGCTTTCTTT. It translates to CASSEYGRVTEAFF.

This chain links TRBV19 with TRBJ1-5; no definite D call. V was cut by 8 bases and J by 4 bases, with 12 bases left in between. CDR3 length: 13 residues. Germline V CDR1 and CDR2: LNHDA, SQIVND (reference sequence). The CDR3 bases are TGTGCCAGTCAACTACAGCGGAATCAGCCCCAGCATTTT. It is translated as CASQLQRNQPQHF.